Presented here are 16 T cell receptor beta chains from one specimen sequenced in a study of vaccination and CD4 T cells after COVID-19. Antigens of these TCRs are unknown. Once obtained from cultured CD4+ T cells, the DNA was sequenced using the Oncomine TCR Beta short-read assay. TCRdb used MiXCR to reprocess the PCR reads, holding one entry per CDR3 protein. Of under 15,000 distinct CDR3 sequences in the sample, approximately 52% were seen once. Specified treatment: approximately 9-day PBMC culture with coronavirus spike peptide pools or control peptides (ViraFEST assay). The specimen was CD4+ T cells from blood, cultured in vitro. Source of these receptors: a human donor who had recovered from COVID-19.

The rearrangement joins TRBV6-1 to TRBJ2-5; maybe TRBD1 (6 bases). The CDR3 length is 14 residues. V dropped 5 bases and J dropped 1 base, with 11 bases sitting between them. Germline-derived CDR1 and CDR2 are MNHNS and SASEGT. CDR3 sequence reads: CASSNDRIQETQYF. The CDR3 DNA is TGTGCCAGCAGTAACGACAGGATCCAAGAGACCCAGTACTTC.

This clonotype was seen more than once but under ten times. The chain joins TRBV25-1 to TRBJ1-2, with D tentatively TRBD1 (6 bases). Trimming removed 8 bases from V and 8 bases from J, with 15 bases in between. Germline V lookup: CDR1 MGHDK, CDR2 SYGVNS. CDR3 length: 12 amino acids. The CDR3 spells CASVALGGGYTF. The CDR3 DNA is TGTGCCAGCGTAGCCCTAGGGGGAGGCTACACCTTC.

The chain has TRBV29-1 and TRBJ1-1, with 7 bases that match TRBD1. This CDR3 has 14 amino acids. Germline V CDR1 and CDR2: SQVTM, ANQGSEA. After removal of 0 bases from V and 6 bases from J, the junction contained 7 bases not matched to a gene. CDR3 DNA sequence: TGCAGCGTTGAAGATCTTCCGACAGGGTCTGAAGCTTTCTTT. Translated: CSVEDLPTGSEAFF.

There are a few counts of this clonotype. The rearrangement uses TRBV6-1 and TRBJ1-2, with no clear D. Germline assignment: CDR1 MNHNS and CDR2 SASEGT. V gave up 4 bases and J gave up 0 bases, with 15 bases separating them. The CDR3 sequence is 16 residues long. CDR3 DNA: TGTGCCAGCAGTGTAAGTTTGCTGAGAACTAACTATGGCTACACCTTC. Translated: CASSVSLLRTNYGYTF.

This clonotype was seen a handful of times. V is TRBV4-1 and J is TRBJ2-1; D assignment may be TRBD1 or TRBD2 (5 bases each). The CDR3 totals 17 residues. V lost 0 bases, J lost 4 bases, and 16 bases lay in between. Looked up from germline, CDR1 is MGHRA and CDR2 is YSYEKL. CDR3 protein: CASSQDPPGGLYNEQFF. CDR3 in DNA: TGCGCCAGCAGCCAAGATCCTCCTGGGGGATTATACAATGAGCAGTTCTTC.

The chain links TRBV11-3 to TRBJ2-1, with 16 bases that match TRBD2. This CDR3 is built from 18 residues. From germline, CDR1 is SGHNT and CDR2 YENEEA. V was clipped by 1 base and J by 5 bases; unmatched bases: 5. The CDR3 DNA reads as TGTGCCAGCAGCTTAGCCGGGACTAGCGGGGGGGAAAACAATGAGCAGTTCTTC. It yields the protein CASSLAGTSGGENNEQFF. The entire variable domain, with the rest obtained from reference TRBV11-3 and TRBJ2-1, is as follows: EAGVVQSPRYKIIEKKQPVAFWCNPISGHNTLYWYLQNLGQGPELLIRYENEEAVDDSQLPKDRFSAERLKGVDSTLKIQPAELGDSAVYLCASSLAGTSGGENNEQFFGPGTRLTVL.

The chain recombines TRBV19 with TRBJ2-1, with 8 bases fitting TRBD1. V lost 2 bases to trimming and J lost 9 bases; unmatched junction nucleotides: 9. Germline CDR1 LNHDA, CDR2 SQIVND (reference sequence). The CDR3 spans 15 residues. The CDR3 spells CASSILTGEVVEQFF. The CDR3 DNA reads as TGTGCCAGTAGTATATTGACAGGGGAGGTGGTTGAGCAGTTCTTC.

The chain has TRBV7-2 and TRBJ2-1, with a weak D call TRBD2 (7 bases). Germline V gives CDR1 SGHTA, CDR2 FQGNSA. This CDR3 has 16 amino acids. Trimming took off 1 base at V and 7 bases at J, with 17 bases between the two ends. CDR3 coding DNA: TGTGCCAGCAGCTTAGAAGCGGCGGGGGCCTGGAATGAGCAGTTCTTC. It translates to CASSLEAAGAWNEQFF.

This clonotype was seen a handful of times. The rearrangement links TRBV11-2 to TRBJ1-3; TRBD1 matches at 9 bases. The germline V gene encodes CDR1 SGHAT and CDR2 FQNNGV. The CDR3 covers 18 residues. V trimming: 4 bases; J trimming: 2 bases; junction bases outside the gene matches: 12. CDR3 sequence (DNA): TGTGCCAGCAGCTCCCGGGACAGGGTGCCCGGGGCTGGAAACACCATATATTTT. Protein sequence: CASSSRDRVPGAGNTIYF.

The V and J genes are TRBV5-6 and TRBJ1-2; 7 positions match TRBD1. This CDR3 contains 16 residues. Germline CDR1 is SGHDT and CDR2 is YYEEEE. J gave up 3 bases and V 4 bases, and 12 bases lay outside the gene matches. The CDR3, as DNA: TGTGCCAGCAGCCTCCCCACGACAGGGTCTGACTATGGCTACACCTTC. This codes for CASSLPTTGSDYGYTF.

This chain links TRBV10-3 with TRBJ2-1, with TRBD2 identical over 11 bases. The CDR3 is 16 residues long. The germline gives CDR1 ENHRY, CDR2 SYGVKD. J was trimmed by 10 bases and V by 2 bases; bases with no gene match: 10. For the CDR3, the DNA is TGTGCCATCAGTGAGCTAGCTAGCGGGGGGCCCCCCGAGCAGTTCTTC. Amino acid sequence: CAISELASGGPPEQFF.

The chain uses TRBV29-1 and TRBJ2-5; 10 nucleotides align to TRBD2. This CDR3 has 13 residues. V was clipped by 5 bases and J by 3 bases; unmatched bases: 3. CDR1 SQVTM and CDR2 ANQGSEA come from the germline V gene. The CDR3 reads CSVSGGAKETQYF. The CDR3 DNA sequence: TGCAGCGTTAGCGGGGGGGCCAAAGAGACCCAGTACTTC.

This clonotype was recorded once. V usage is TRBV4-3 and J usage is TRBJ2-5, with TRBD2 matching over 8 bases. The V gene's germline CDR1 is LGHNA and CDR2 YSLEER. With 0 bases clipped from V and 5 bases from J, the junction kept 8 bases outside the gene matches. This CDR3 has 16 residues. CDR3 protein: CASSQEGTRRGETQYF. In nucleotides, the CDR3 is TGCGCCAGCAGCCAAGAAGGGACTAGACGGGGGGAGACCCAGTACTTC.

V is TRBV19 and J is TRBJ2-1; D may match TRBD1 or TRBD2 (6 bases each). CDR1 LNHDA and CDR2 SQIVND come from the germline V gene (reference sequence). V gave up 5 bases and J gave up 10 bases, with 15 bases separating them. There are 13 residues in the CDR3. The CDR3 reads CASSAGQYREQFF. CDR3 nucleotide sequence: TGTGCCAGTAGTGCGGGACAATATAGGGAGCAGTTCTTC. Drawing the rest from reference TRBV19 and TRBJ2-1, the complete variable domain is DGGITQSPKYLFRKEGQNVTLSCEQNLNHDAMYWYRQDPGQGLRLIYYSQIVNDFQKGDIAEGYSVSREKKESFPLTVTSAQKNPTAFYLCASSAGQYREQFFGPGTRLTVL.

This clonotype was observed a few times. The V call is TRBV20-1, the J call TRBJ2-5, with 11 bases identical to TRBD2. Germline V lookup: CDR1 DFQATT, CDR2 SNEGSKA (reference sequence). The CDR3 is 15 residues long. J was trimmed by 4 bases and V by 0 bases; bases with no gene match: 4. The CDR3 DNA is TGCAGTGCTAGAGATTTAGCGGGGGGGCGAGAGACCCAGTACTTC. It codes for CSARDLAGGRETQYF.

This clonotype was counted between two and nine times. The rearrangement joins TRBV19 to TRBJ1-1, with TRBD1 as a possible D gene (6 bases). Deletions cut 3 bases from V and 5 bases from J, with 25 bases between. The CDR3 is made up of 18 amino acids. The V gene's germline CDR1 is LNHDA and CDR2 SQIVND (reference sequence). As DNA, the CDR3 is TGTGCCAGTAGTATGAGAAGAGGATCCACAGGGACGCGAACTGAAGCTTTCTTT. Its translation is CASSMRRGSTGTRTEAFF. Based on the CDR3 plus reference TRBV19 and TRBJ1-1, the full variable domain is DGGITQSPKYLFRKEGQNVTLSCEQNLNHDAMYWYRQDPGQGLRLIYYSQIVNDFQKGDIAEGYSVSREKKESFPLTVTSAQKNPTAFYLCASSMRRGSTGTRTEAFFGQGTRLTVV.